The 18 T cell receptor beta chains below all came from one sample that was sequenced in a study of T cells in Graves' hyperthyroidism and ophthalmopathy (dated by TCRdb to between 2017 and 2020). Library method: multiplex PCR. Sequencing used an Illumina HiSeq 2000. The TCR beta CDR3 regions were amplified from the RNA transcripts. The TCR CDR3 was subjected to a first round of RT-PCR using the HTBI primer set and the Qiagen OneStep RT-PCR kit. The public reads were reanalyzed by TCRdb: fastp trimming at Q25, MiXCR alignment, in-frame beta chains only. Here each entry gathers all rows of one CDR3 protein and keeps the most common genes and DNA. Present in this sample are roughly 650,000 distinct CDR3 sequences, around 16% of which were seen just once. Jointly, the top ten make up 2.5% to 4% of the sample. The sequenced sample was blood. These TCRs come from a middle-aged woman with Graves' ophthalmopathy.

The table lists this clonotype with a few counts. The rearrangement links TRBV18 to TRBJ2-7; D unclear. The germline V gene has CDR1 KGHSH and CDR2 LQKENI. CDR3 size: 14 residues. The V end was cut by 4 bases, the J end by 0 bases, with 10 bases between. The CDR3 sequence is CASSRRTVSYEQYF. CDR3 nucleotides: TGTGCCAGCTCACGGCGGACGGTCTCCTACGAGCAGTACTTC.

This clonotype came up a few times. V gene TRBV5-6 combines with J gene TRBJ1-2; D remains unclear. Trimming cost V 0 bases and J 8 bases, with 11 bases left between them. CDR3 size: 13 residues. Germline V gives CDR1 SGHDT, CDR2 YYEEEE. The DNA of the CDR3 is TGTGCCAGCAGCTTGGCCCCAGGTGCAGGCTACACCTTC. The encoded protein is CASSLAPGAGYTF.

This clonotype was picked up a small number of times. The chain links TRBV4-1 to TRBJ1-2, with D unclear. V lost 1 base and J 3 bases, leaving 3 bases between the germline ends. The V gene's germline CDR1 is MGHRA and CDR2 YSYEKL. The CDR3 is 12 residues long. CDR3 nucleotide sequence: TGCGCCAGCAGCCAAGTAGACTATGGCTACACCTTC. Encoded protein: CASSQVDYGYTF.

This clonotype was seen a few times. V gene TRBV6-1 combines with J gene TRBJ2-1; TRBD1 matches 8 bases. The CDR3 has 15 residues. CDR1 is MNHNS, CDR2 SASEGT, per germline. V shed 4 bases and J 3 bases; nucleotides not matched to a gene: 5. The CDR3 here is CASSVDRGIYNEQFF. The CDR3 bases are TGTGCCAGCAGTGTCGACAGGGGAATCTACAATGAGCAGTTCTTC.

In regard to this clonotype: A read error is possible here, since a much larger clone lies one base away. In nucleotides, the CDR3 is TGTGCCAGCAGTGTATCGGCTAGCAGTTTGGGTACGCAGTATTTT. Translated: CASSVSASSLGTQYF. The chain uses TRBV2 and TRBJ2-3; D is possibly TRBD2 (5 bases). Per germline, CDR1 SNHLY and CDR2 FYNNEI. The ends were cut back, 4 bases at V and 8 bases at J, with 19 bases in the middle. This CDR3 contains 15 residues.

This clonotype has only a few counts. The rearrangement joins TRBV7-9 to TRBJ1-1; a weak D match, TRBD1 (6 bases). The CDR3 has 14 residues. Germline values: CDR1 SEHNR, CDR2 FQNEAQ (reference sequence). Trimming pared 7 bases from V and 2 bases from J, leaving 14 bases between. The CDR3 nucleotides are TGTGCCAGCAACCCGACAGGAGTCAACACTGAAGCTTTCTTT. Translating it yields CASNPTGVNTEAFF. The variable domain in full, completed from reference TRBV7-9 and TRBJ1-1, reads DTGVSQNPRHKITKRGQNVTFRCDPISEHNRLYWYRQTLGQGPEFLTYFQNEAQLEKSRLLSDRFSAERPKGSFSTLEIQRTEQGDSAMYLCASNPTGVNTEAFFGQGTRLTVV.

This clonotype was seen at least ten times. CDR3 bases: TGTGCCAGCAGCTTCACCGGGACTAGTGGCGAGACCCAGTACTTC. As protein: CASSFTGTSGETQYF. The V call is TRBV7-9, the J call TRBJ2-5; 8 nucleotides match TRBD2. Germline V gene data show CDR1 as SEHNR and CDR2 as FQNEAQ (reference sequence). Trimming at V came to 3 bases and at J to 5 bases, leaving 8 bases not matched to a gene. The CDR3 consists of 15 residues.

The genes are TRBV27 and TRBJ1-6, with D unresolved. V shed 3 bases and J shed 8 bases, with 17 bases lying between them. The V gene's germline CDR1 is MNHEY and CDR2 SMNVEV (reference sequence). The CDR3 consists of 16 residues. The CDR3 bases are TGTGCCAGCAGTTTCGGGAGGAGGGCGATGGATTCACCCCTCCACTTT. Translating gives CASSFGRRAMDSPLHF.

This clonotype was counted ten times or more. The chain employs TRBV2 and TRBJ1-1; possibly TRBD1 for D (5 bases). V was shortened by 4 bases and J by 0 bases, with 12 bases between the two germline ends. The CDR3 contains 15 residues. CDR1 and CDR2 (germline): SNHLY, FYNNEI. CDR3 sequence: CASSVRPGLNTEAFF. The CDR3, as DNA: TGTGCCAGCAGTGTCAGGCCAGGGTTGAACACTGAAGCTTTCTTT.

At least ten counts were recorded for this clonotype. The J gene is TRBJ2-1, the V gene TRBV19, with no clear D. Germline assignment: CDR1 LNHDA and CDR2 SQIVND (reference sequence). The CDR3 spans 12 residues. Trimming took 3 bases from V and 5 from J, leaving 5 bases between them. DNA for the CDR3: TGTGCCAGTAGTATGGTGGACAATGAGCAGTTCTTC. It translates to CASSMVDNEQFF.

The table lists this clonotype with many counts. DNA of the CDR3: TGTGCCAGCACAGGACTCACTGAAGCTTTCTTT. Translation: CASTGLTEAFF. This chain links TRBV28 with TRBJ1-1, with unresolved D. CDR1 MDHEN and CDR2 SYDVKM come from the germline V gene. This CDR3 has 11 residues. The ends were cut back, 7 bases at V and 4 bases at J, with 7 bases in the middle.

This clonotype was seen at least ten times. Written as DNA, the CDR3 is TGTGCCTGGAGTAAAGTAGGAGGGGGCATAGCCAAAAACATTCAGTACTTC. This codes for CAWSKVGGGIAKNIQYF. The chain links TRBV30 to TRBJ2-4; D is possibly TRBD1 (7 bases). This CDR3 is built from 17 residues. Germline V gene data show CDR1 as GTSNPN and CDR2 as SVGIG (reference sequence). Trimming cost V 2 bases and J 0 bases, with 17 bases left between them.

This clonotype was observed a handful of times. The DNA for the CDR3 is TGCGCCAGCAGCCTGGAGGCAACCCAAACGCACGAGCAGTACTTC. Amino acids: CASSLEATQTHEQYF. The chain uses TRBV5-1 and TRBJ2-7, with a possible D match to TRBD2 (5 bases). The CDR3 loop spans 15 amino acids. The V end lost 4 bases, the J end lost 5 bases, and 19 bases lay between the germline ends. Germline lookup yields CDR1 SGHRS and CDR2 YFSETQ.

This clonotype was seen at least ten times. The chain is built from TRBV18 and TRBJ2-3; weak D call: TRBD2 (6 bases). The V and J ends lost 4 bases and 6 bases respectively, with 17 bases between them. The CDR3 contains 15 residues. Per the germline V gene, CDR1 is KGHSH and CDR2 is LQKENI. The DNA for the CDR3 is TGTGCCAGCTCACTCGGTGATAGCGGTGCGGATACGCAGTATTTT. This sequence encodes CASSLGDSGADTQYF.

This chain links TRBV20-1 with TRBJ2-2, with 9 bases identical to TRBD2. The CDR3 is 16 residues long. V dropped 0 bases and J dropped 3; count of bases not matched to a gene: 5. Germline loops: CDR1 DFQATT, CDR2 SNEGSKA (reference sequence). CDR3 in DNA: TGCAGTGCTAGAGATTGGCGGGGGGGAGACACCGGGGAGCTGTTTTTT. Protein sequence: CSARDWRGGDTGELFF.

This clonotype was counted many times. V and J are TRBV6-2 or TRBV6-3 and TRBJ1-1; tentative D call: TRBD1 (6 bases). The CDR3 loop spans 14 amino acids. Germline lookup yields CDR1 MNHEY and CDR2 SVGEGT. Trimming stripped 8 bases from V and 1 base from J, with 14 bases between. DNA for the CDR3: TGTGCCAGCCAAACGGAGGGACAGAACACTGAAGCTTTCTTT. The encoded protein is CASQTEGQNTEAFF.

The V gene is TRBV2, the J gene TRBJ2-5; possible D gene TRBD2, 5 bases. The ends were cut back, 3 bases at V and 2 bases at J, with 10 bases in the middle. Germline V lookup: CDR1 SNHLY, CDR2 FYNNEI. There are 14 residues in the CDR3. DNA for the CDR3: TGTGCCAGCAGTGAGGAGGTAGTTCAAGAGACCCAGTACTTC. Translated: CASSEEVVQETQYF.

The sample holds many counts of this clonotype. This chain uses TRBV6-2 or TRBV6-3 with TRBJ1-1; possibly TRBD1 for D (5 bases). V dropped 4 bases and J dropped 7 bases, with 10 bases sitting between them. The CDR3 is 12 amino acids. Germline CDR1 reads MNHEY; CDR2 reads SVGEGT. CDR3 loop: CASSWGGFEAFF. The CDR3 nucleotides are TGTGCCAGCAGTTGGGGCGGATTTGAAGCTTTCTTT.